The sequence of this TCR beta chain was determined in a study of shared clonotypes between healthy human individuals. Here immunoSEQ multiplex PCR was the method, and the copy in TCRdb shows in-frame clones only, minus some. The sample records about 2.4 million clones, 90% to 95% being singletons. V dropped 8 bases and J dropped 4 bases, with 18 bases sitting between them. Germline CDR1 and CDR2: SEHNR and FQNEAQ (reference sequence). The CDR3 runs to 15 residues. Each of the donors was a healthy adult who was HIV-negative and had not had a recent acute infection or vaccination. Each donor was a Caucasian adult residing in Nashville, Tennessee. In regard to this clone: The target antigen is unknown.

Study-level points and caveats: Relative to their counterparts shared across all four donors, non-shared clonotypes exhibited diminished generation probabilities. For naive CD4 cells, roughly 5.5% of clonotypes were shared across a few donors.

This clonotype was obtained from a man aged 18 to 30 in good health. Some clones in this sample may be carry-over from other donors' samples. Specimen: naive CD4+ T cells from PBMCs. Regarding subset: CD45RA+ positively selected. This chain connects TRBV7-9 to TRBJ2-1, with D possibly matching TRBD1 (7 bases). The CDR3 DNA reads TGTGCCAGCCGCGTTGGGCAGGGGGGATACAATGAGCAGTTCTTC. Protein sequence: CASRVGQGGYNEQFF.